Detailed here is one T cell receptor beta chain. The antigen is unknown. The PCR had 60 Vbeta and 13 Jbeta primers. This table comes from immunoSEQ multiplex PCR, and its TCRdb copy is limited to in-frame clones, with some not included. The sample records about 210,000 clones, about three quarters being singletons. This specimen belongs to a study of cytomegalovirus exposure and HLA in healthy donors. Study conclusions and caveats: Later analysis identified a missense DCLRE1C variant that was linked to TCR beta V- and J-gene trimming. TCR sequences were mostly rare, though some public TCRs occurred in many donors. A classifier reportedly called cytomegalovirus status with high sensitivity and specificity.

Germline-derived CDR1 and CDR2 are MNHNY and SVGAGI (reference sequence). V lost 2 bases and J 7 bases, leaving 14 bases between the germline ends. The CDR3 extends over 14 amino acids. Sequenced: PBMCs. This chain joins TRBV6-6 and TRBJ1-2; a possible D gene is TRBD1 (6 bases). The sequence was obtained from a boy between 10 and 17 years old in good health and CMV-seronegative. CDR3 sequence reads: CASSYTSGEGGYTF. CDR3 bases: TGTGCCAGCAGTTACACGTCAGGGGAAGGTGGCTACACCTTC.